The source of this T cell receptor beta chain is a study of shared clonotypes between healthy human individuals (TCRdb year 2020). Regarding the research as a whole: The cohort comprised a couple of women and a few men aged 18 to 49 years. For each donor, CD4 naive and CD4 memory were each run on three plates, CD8 naive on two plates, and CD8 memory on one plate. The study deeply sequenced blood TCR repertoires of about 5 healthy adults to estimate repertoire size and the extent of clonotype sharing between individuals. Different laboratories and diverse techniques were used to prepare libraries and sequence TCR repertoires, to increase sequencing depth and limit assay-specific biases. Leukapheresis yielded between about 0.8 and 8.9 billion PBMCs per donor.

Using the deep immunoSEQ assay, multiplex PCR amplified TCR CDR3 regions from genomic DNA. Extracted genomic DNA from each cell subset was distributed evenly across all wells of several immunoSEQ 96-well plates, and each plate was treated as a replicate. For sorted subsets, about 200 ng genomic DNA, equal to 30,000 to 35,000 T cell genomes, was loaded into each replicate PCR. Purified libraries were quantified with a Qubit 3.0 fluorometer, sized on a Bioanalyzer 2100, and re-quantified with the KAPA Library Quantification kit. Every immunoSEQ 96-well plate was sequenced on a separate single-read 150-cycle Illumina NextSeq 550 flow cell. As for the original processing: Because the immunoSEQ output included only junctional sequences and no quality scores, the filtering could not be the same as the filtering used for full-length reads. Sequences were annotated with PyIR, a Python wrapper for IgBLAST v1.9, using IMGT germline references to assign V/J genes and CDR3. Any read was removed if the V/J assignment was weak (E-value above 1e-6), the CDR3 was missing, or the read contained stop codons, out-of-frame junctions, or ambiguous translated residues. V3J clonotypes were defined by identical inferred V gene, J gene, and CDR3 amino acid sequence. Percentage overlap between repertoires was calculated by dividing the number of shared unique clonotypes by the size of the smaller repertoire. RTK rarefaction, the Chao1 estimator, and Recon v2.1 estimates of unobserved clonotypes were used to assess repertoire richness. Generation probabilities for all TCRbeta clonotypes obtained by the gDNA method from several donors were computed using OLGA. The table was pulled from immuneACCESS by TCRdb, which kept in-frame rearrangements only. Such tables lose some clones; where checked, under half of the loss comes from unresolved V genes, and the rest has no known cause. V and J calls and clone size come straight from that table; D and trimming were deduced from the DNA. The sample table contains about 2,500,000 clones; only one count was recorded for just over 90% of them. 0.13% to 0.15% of the sample is taken by the ten largest.

Concerning this clone itself: Its binding antigen is unknown. No qualities accompany the bases; no much larger clone lies one base away.

The CDR3, cysteine through phenylalanine, is 13 amino acids long. Only the CDR3 portion is preserved as DNA: 39 bases, with reading frame beginning at the first base. The V end loses 1 base and the J end loses 11 bases, and a stretch of 14 bases separates them. Via the germline V gene (reference sequence), CDR1 is LNHDA and CDR2 SQIVND. Healthy HIV-negative adults with no recently reported acute infections or vaccinations were included as donors. Every donor was a Caucasian adult living in Nashville, Tennessee, USA. CD4+ T cells were enriched by magnetic negative selection, after which naive cells were positively selected on CD45RA and the negative fraction was taken as the memory subset. Blood was obtained by leukapheresis, after which PBMCs were separated by Ficoll-Histopaque density gradient centrifugation and cryopreserved in liquid nitrogen vapor phase. Purity and quantity of every magnetically sorted T cell population were checked by analytical flow cytometry. From each sorted fraction, genomic DNA was isolated and quantified by UV absorbance on a Nanodrop 2000c.

Results and caveats for the whole study, not just this receptor: Sampling was limited to blood, and TCR repertoires in tissue likely differ from TCR repertoires in blood. Incomplete sequencing was indicated by rarefaction of sorted-subset datasets, despite the large sequencing depth. Clonotypes shared by all four sorted-subset donors showed higher generation probabilities than non-shared clonotypes. Naive subsets generally had larger estimated clonotype richness than memory subsets. Pairwise subsampling indicated that sequencing depth was expected to affect the degree of clonotype sharing among donors. When a few donors were compared, the shared fraction of clonotypes was roughly 4.8% for naive CD4, about 4% for naive CD8, roughly 2.5% for memory CD4, and around 0.4% for memory CD8. The genetic and exposure-history diversity represented was limited by the small number of donors.

The clonotype originates from a young man in good health. Material for sequencing was naive CD4+ T cells sorted from blood. The label giving this sample's cell subset or site can be read as: CD45RA+ positively selected. The V gene is TRBV19 and the J gene is TRBJ1-1, with no confident D gene call. The CDR3 protein is CASSIVAGTEAFF. The DNA sequence is given as TGTGCCAGTAGTATAGTGGCAGGAACAGAGGCTTTCTTT.